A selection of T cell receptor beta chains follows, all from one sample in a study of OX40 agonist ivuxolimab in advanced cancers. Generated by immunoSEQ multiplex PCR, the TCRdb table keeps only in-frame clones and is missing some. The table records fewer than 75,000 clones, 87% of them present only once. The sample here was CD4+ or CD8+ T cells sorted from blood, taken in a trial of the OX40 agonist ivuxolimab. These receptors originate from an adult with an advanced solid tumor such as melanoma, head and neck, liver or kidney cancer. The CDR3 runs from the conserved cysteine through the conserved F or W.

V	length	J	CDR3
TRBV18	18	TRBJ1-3	CASSPSARAGRAGNTIYF
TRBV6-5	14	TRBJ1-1	CASSPRVSNTEAFF
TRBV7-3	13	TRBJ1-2	CASSSTGFAGYTF
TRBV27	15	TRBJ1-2	CASSPARQGNYGYTF
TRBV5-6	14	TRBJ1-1	CASSLQGADTEAFF
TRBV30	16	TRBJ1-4	CAWSVLGGATNEKLFF
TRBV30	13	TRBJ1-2	CAWSPELTYGYTF
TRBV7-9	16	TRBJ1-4	CASSLGSSGTGEKLFF
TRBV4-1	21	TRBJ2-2	CASSQRPLAGGLYSNTGELFF
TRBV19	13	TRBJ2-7	CASSSTGAGEQYF
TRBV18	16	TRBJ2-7	CASSPETSGGLYEQYF
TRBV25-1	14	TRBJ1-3	CASSEQGSGNTIYF
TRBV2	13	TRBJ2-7	CASSEVGTRGQYF
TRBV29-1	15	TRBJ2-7	CSVADRDGSSYEQYF
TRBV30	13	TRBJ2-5	CAWSAPDSRAQYF
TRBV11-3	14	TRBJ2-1	CASSLGVREGEQFF
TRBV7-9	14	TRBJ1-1	CASSYLGWGSEAFF
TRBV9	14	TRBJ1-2	CASSVAGQGYGYTF
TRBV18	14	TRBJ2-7	CASSQGAWGYEQYF
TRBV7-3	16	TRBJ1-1	CASSPQKAVGLAEAFF
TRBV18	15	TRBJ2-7	CASSPSSGAPFEQYF
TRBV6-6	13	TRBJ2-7	CASSQDSRYEQYF
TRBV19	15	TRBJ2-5	CASRTTGGDIETQYF
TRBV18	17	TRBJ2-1	CASSGGLSGSSYNEQFF
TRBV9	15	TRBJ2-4	CASSVLPDAKNIQYF
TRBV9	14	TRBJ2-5	CASSVQGPGETQYF
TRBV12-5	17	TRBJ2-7	CASGTPGGLAGAYEQYF
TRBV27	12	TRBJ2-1	CASSVIGNEQFF
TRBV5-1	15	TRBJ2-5	CASSLASVGEETQYF
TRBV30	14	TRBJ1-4	CAWRTPRYDEKLFF
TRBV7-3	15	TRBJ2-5	CASSLNTGGQETQYF
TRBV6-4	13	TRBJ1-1	CASSETGNTEAFF
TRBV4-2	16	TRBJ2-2	CASSQESVGDTGELFF
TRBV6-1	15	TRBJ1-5	CASSVRRQENQPQHF
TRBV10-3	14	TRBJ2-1	CATRGGDSYNEQFF
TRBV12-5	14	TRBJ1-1	CASGPEVLNTEAFF